These 21 T cell receptor beta chains share one sample of origin, sequenced in a study of T-cell memory formation after mild COVID-19. From the 5' RACE reads, TCRdb called clonotypes with MiXCR, one entry per CDR3 protein. Among around 34,000 distinct CDR3 sequences listed, approximately 8.3% were seen once. The sample comprised PBMCs or a T cell subset sorted from them (not recorded which). These receptors were obtained from a man younger than 35 who had mild COVID-19 (a few samples of this study predate the infection). Cell type and time point are not known.

This clonotype was recorded a few times. The genes are TRBV15 and TRBJ2-5, with a possible D match to TRBD2 (6 bases). The CDR3 sequence is 16 residues long. V gave up 4 bases and J gave up 2 bases, with 17 bases separating them. CDR1 and CDR2 from the germline V gene are LNHNV and YYDKDF (reference sequence). The CDR3 DNA reads TGTGCCACCAGCACCAGACTAGAAATTTTACAAGAGACCCAGTACTTC. This encodes CATSTRLEILQETQYF.

This clonotype was picked up many times. The rearrangement joins TRBV12-3 or TRBV12-4 to TRBJ2-1; D gene uncertain. Trimming stripped 7 bases from V and 4 bases from J, with 11 bases between. This CDR3 is 13 amino acids long. This chain's CDR3 is CASNQGAYNEQFF. In DNA, the CDR3 is TGTGCCAGCAATCAAGGCGCTTACAATGAGCAGTTCTTC.

A few counts support this clonotype. The chain is built from TRBV2 and TRBJ1-5; D possibly corresponds to TRBD1 (6 bases). V was clipped by 7 bases and J by 1 base, with 14 bases between them. The CDR3 totals 15 residues. Germline V gene lookup returns CDR1 SNHLY and CDR2 FYNNEI. The CDR3 here is CASKKGVASNQPQHF. DNA of the CDR3: TGTGCCAGCAAAAAGGGGGTGGCGAGCAATCAGCCCCAGCATTTT.

Regarding this clonotype: A much larger clonotype is one base distant, so this may be a read error. The chain has TRBV4-1 and TRBJ2-2; maybe TRBD2 (7 bases). Trimming removed 5 bases from V and 0 bases from J, with 22 bases in between. The CDR3 has 19 residues. CDR1 is MGHRA and CDR2 is YSYEKL in the germline V gene. Written as DNA, the CDR3 is TGCGCCAGCAGCACCCTCCGGACTAGAGGGGGTACGAACACCGGGGAGCTGTTTTTT. It encodes CASSTLRTRGGTNTGELFF.

In its sample, this clonotype was seen many times. This chain connects TRBV2 to TRBJ2-7, with 8 bases fitting TRBD2. There are 13 residues in the CDR3. V lost 5 bases and J lost 6; bases outside the gene matches: 6. CDR1 is SNHLY and CDR2 is FYNNEI in the germline V gene. DNA of the CDR3: TGTGCCAGCAGTCTGGGACTAGAGGTCGAGCAGTACTTC. It codes for CASSLGLEVEQYF.

This clonotype appeared a few times. V and J are TRBV11-2 and TRBJ1-1; D gene unclear. The germline V gene encodes CDR1 SGHAT and CDR2 FQNNGV. This CDR3 is 14 amino acids long. Trimming stripped 0 bases from V and 8 bases from J, with 13 bases between. The CDR3 region is CASSLDHTSLEAFF. The CDR3 coding sequence is TGTGCCAGCAGCTTAGATCACACTAGCCTAGAAGCTTTCTTT.

This clonotype appeared many times. The chain joins TRBV7-9 to TRBJ2-1; D possibly corresponds to TRBD2 (6 bases). V shed 2 bases and J shed 10 bases, with 18 bases lying between them. Germline-derived CDR1 and CDR2 are SEHNR and FQNEAQ (reference sequence). This CDR3 spans 15 amino acids. CDR3: CASSLPGLRQWEQFF. CDR3 sequence (DNA): TGTGCCAGCAGCTTACCGGGACTCAGACAATGGGAGCAGTTCTTC.

This clonotype has at least ten counts. The CDR3 spells CASSSSSAEAFF. The DNA for the CDR3 is TGTGCCAGCAGCAGTAGTAGCGCTGAAGCTTTCTTT. V is TRBV12-3 or TRBV12-4 and J is TRBJ1-1, with D uncertain. This CDR3 spans 12 amino acids. With 6 bases removed from V and 6 bases from J, the gap between germline ends came to 11 bases.

This clonotype was counted at least ten times. The chain carries TRBV7-6 and TRBJ2-2; a possible D gene is TRBD2 (5 bases). The germline V gene encodes CDR1 SGHVS and CDR2 FNYEAQ. V lost 4 bases to trimming and J lost 2 bases, with 14 bases between them. This CDR3 contains 16 residues. The CDR3 loop reads CASSSSRTANTGELFF. The CDR3 region has the DNA TGTGCCAGCAGCTCCTCGCGGACTGCTAACACCGGGGAGCTGTTTTTT.

In this sample, this clonotype turned up many times. The gene calls are TRBV7-2 and TRBJ2-3, with 15 nucleotides matching TRBD2. Germline CDR1 is SGHTA and CDR2 is FQGNSA. The CDR3 is made up of 18 amino acids. With 1 base clipped from V and 7 bases from J, the junction kept 9 bases outside the gene matches. The CDR3 loop reads CASSLEGTSGRNINTQYF. DNA for the CDR3: TGTGCCAGCAGCTTAGAAGGGACTAGCGGGAGGAACATTAATACGCAGTATTTT.

The V and J genes are TRBV5-5 and TRBJ1-1; the D is unclear. With 2 bases removed from V and 2 bases from J, the gap between germline ends came to 16 bases. The CDR3 sequence is 16 residues long. Germline values: CDR1 SGHKS, CDR2 YYEKEE (reference sequence). In DNA, the CDR3 is TGTGCCAGCAGCTTTATAGTCCGGGTGCGCAACACTGAAGCTTTCTTT. Translating it yields CASSFIVRVRNTEAFF.

A few counts support this clonotype. CDR3 in amino acids: CAWNIADGGYTF. The CDR3 region has the DNA TGTGCCTGGAACATCGCGGACGGGGGCTACACCTTC. V and J are TRBV30 and TRBJ1-2; no clear D gene. This CDR3 has 12 amino acids. Germline-derived CDR1 and CDR2 are GTSNPN and SVGIG (reference sequence). V dropped 4 bases and J dropped 8 bases, with 14 bases sitting between them.

At least ten counts were recorded for this clonotype. The chain is built from TRBV4-1 and TRBJ2-7, with D possibly TRBD2 on 5 matching bases. CDR3 length equals 15 residues. Germline V gene lookup returns CDR1 MGHRA and CDR2 YSYEKL. The V and J ends lost 4 bases and 3 bases respectively, with 16 bases between them. The CDR3 reads CASSLSEGWGYEQYV. In DNA, the CDR3 is TGCGCCAGCAGCCTATCAGAGGGCTGGGGCTACGAGCAGTACGTC.

This clonotype has ten or more counts. V usage is TRBV5-4 and J usage is TRBJ1-1; D is undetermined. The V gene's germline CDR1 is SGHNT and CDR2 YYREEE (reference sequence). The length of the CDR3 is 13 residues. V gave up 2 bases and J gave up 7 bases, with 12 bases separating them. The CDR3 here is CASSFHGVGEAFF. The DNA for the CDR3 is TGTGCCAGCAGCTTTCACGGGGTAGGTGAAGCTTTCTTT.

This clonotype was detected ten times or more. The chain joins TRBV20-1 to TRBJ2-5; a weak D match, TRBD2 (6 bases). The germline V gene encodes CDR1 DFQATT and CDR2 SNEGSKA (reference sequence). V lost 6 bases, J lost 5 bases, and 19 bases lay in between. The CDR3 covers 14 residues. DNA for the CDR3: TGCAGTGCCGCGGCCACTAGCTTCTGGGAGACCCAGTACTTC. This translates into CSAAATSFWETQYF.

This clonotype came up a few times. The chain links TRBV28 to TRBJ2-1; tentatively, D is TRBD2 (6 bases). V was pared by 11 bases and J by 2 bases, with 16 bases between. This CDR3 is built from 14 residues. Germline V gene sequence: CDR1 MDHEN, CDR2 SYDVKM. The CDR3 bases are TGTGCCGGTTCCGGGACTCTGACCTACAATGAGCAGTTCTTC. Translated, it gives CAGSGTLTYNEQFF.

This clonotype was observed at least ten times. The gene calls are TRBV5-1 and TRBJ1-2; no firm D call. Between the trimmed V and J ends, which lost 4 bases and 6 bases, there was a span of 10 bases. CDR1 is SGHRS, CDR2 YFSETQ, per germline. The CDR3 runs to 12 residues. The CDR3 nucleotides read TGCGCCAGCAGCCGAGGTGAGGATGGCTACACCTTC. Amino acid sequence: CASSRGEDGYTF.

This clonotype was seen more than once but under ten times. The rearrangement uses TRBV4-3 and TRBJ1-5; 8 positions match TRBD1. From germline, CDR1 is LGHNA and CDR2 YSLEER. V trimming: 4 bases; J trimming: 6 bases; junction bases outside the gene matches: 2. The CDR3 is 13 residues long. In DNA, the CDR3 is TGCGCCAGCAGCCGAACAGGGGGTCAGCCCCAGCATTTT. Residues: CASSRTGGQPQHF.

This clonotype came up many times. Here the CDR3 reads CASSGSSGGVENEQFF. CDR3 bases: TGTGCCAGCAGCGGATCTAGCGGGGGGGTGGAGAATGAGCAGTTCTTC. V gene TRBV7-3 combines with J gene TRBJ2-1; TRBD2 matches at 12 bases. The J segment lost 7 bases and the V segment lost 5 bases, leaving 9 bases of the junction unmatched. The germline V gene encodes CDR1 SGHTA and CDR2 FQGTGA. The CDR3 is 16 residues long.

This clonotype has at least ten counts. The rearrangement links TRBV15 to TRBJ2-1, with 7 positions matching TRBD2. This CDR3 comprises 15 residues. The V gene's germline CDR1 is LNHNV and CDR2 YYDKDF (reference sequence). After removal of 0 bases from V and 9 bases from J, the junction contained 8 bases not matched to a gene. CDR3 in DNA: TGTGCCACCAGCAGAGACTCCGCAGCGGGGTTTGAGCAGTTCTTC. This sequence encodes CATSRDSAAGFEQFF.

This clonotype was picked up a small number of times. The rearrangement joins TRBV7-9 to TRBJ2-3; D gene unclear. Germline V lookup: CDR1 SEHNR, CDR2 FQNEAQ (reference sequence). The CDR3 loop spans 12 amino acids. Trimming took off 6 bases at V and 4 bases at J, with 8 bases between the two ends. CDR3 sequence: CASSFTPDTQYF. In DNA form, the CDR3 reads TGTGCCAGCAGTTTTACACCAGATACGCAGTATTTT.